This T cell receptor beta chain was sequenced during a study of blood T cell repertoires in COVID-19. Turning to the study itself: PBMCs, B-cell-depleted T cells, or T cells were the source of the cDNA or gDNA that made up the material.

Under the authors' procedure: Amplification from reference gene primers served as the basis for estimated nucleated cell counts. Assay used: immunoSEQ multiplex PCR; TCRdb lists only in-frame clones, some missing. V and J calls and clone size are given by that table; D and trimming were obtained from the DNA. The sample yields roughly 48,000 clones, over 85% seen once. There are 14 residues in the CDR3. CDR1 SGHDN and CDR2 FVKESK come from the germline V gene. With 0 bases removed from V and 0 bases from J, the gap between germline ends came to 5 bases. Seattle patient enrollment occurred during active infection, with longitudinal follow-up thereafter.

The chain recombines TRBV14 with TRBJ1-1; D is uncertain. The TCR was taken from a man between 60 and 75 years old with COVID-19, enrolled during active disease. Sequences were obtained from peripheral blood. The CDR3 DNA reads TGTGCCAGCAGCCAAGACACAGTGAACACTGAAGCTTTCTTT. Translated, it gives CASSQDTVNTEAFF.